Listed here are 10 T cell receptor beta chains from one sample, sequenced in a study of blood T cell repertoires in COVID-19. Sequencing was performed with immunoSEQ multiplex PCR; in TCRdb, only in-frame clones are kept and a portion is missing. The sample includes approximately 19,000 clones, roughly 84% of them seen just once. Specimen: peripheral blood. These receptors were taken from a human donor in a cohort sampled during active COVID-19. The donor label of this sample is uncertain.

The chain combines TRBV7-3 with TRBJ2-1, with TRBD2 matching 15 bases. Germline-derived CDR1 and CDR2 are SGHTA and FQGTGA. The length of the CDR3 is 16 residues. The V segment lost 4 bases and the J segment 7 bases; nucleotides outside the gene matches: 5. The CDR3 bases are TGTGCCAGCAGCTCCCCTGGGACTAGCGGGAGGAATGAGCAGTTCTTC. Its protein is CASSSPGTSGRNEQFF. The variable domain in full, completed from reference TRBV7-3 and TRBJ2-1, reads GAGVSQTPSNKVTEKGKYVELRCDPISGHTALYWYRQSLGQGPEFLIYFQGTGAADDSGLPNDRFFAVRPEGSVSTLKIQRTERGDSAVYLCASSSPGTSGRNEQFFGPGTRLTVL.

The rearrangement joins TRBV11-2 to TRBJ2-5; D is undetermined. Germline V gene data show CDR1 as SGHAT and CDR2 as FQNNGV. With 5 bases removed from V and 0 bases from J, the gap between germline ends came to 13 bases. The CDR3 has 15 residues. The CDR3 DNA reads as TGTGCCAGCAGCCACCTCCCAGGAAACCAAGAGACCCAGTACTTC. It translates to CASSHLPGNQETQYF.

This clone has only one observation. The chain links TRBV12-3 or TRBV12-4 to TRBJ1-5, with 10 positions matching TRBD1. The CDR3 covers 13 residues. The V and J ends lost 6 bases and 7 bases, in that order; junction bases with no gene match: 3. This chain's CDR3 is CASRGTGEQPQHF. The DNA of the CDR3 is TGTGCCAGCAGAGGGACAGGGGAGCAGCCCCAGCATTTT.

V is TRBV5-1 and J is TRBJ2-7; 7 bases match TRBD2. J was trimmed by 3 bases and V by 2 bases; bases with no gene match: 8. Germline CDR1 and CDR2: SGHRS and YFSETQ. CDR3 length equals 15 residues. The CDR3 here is CASSFTGGQVYEQYF. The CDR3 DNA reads TGCGCCAGCAGCTTTACGGGAGGCCAAGTCTACGAGCAGTACTTC.

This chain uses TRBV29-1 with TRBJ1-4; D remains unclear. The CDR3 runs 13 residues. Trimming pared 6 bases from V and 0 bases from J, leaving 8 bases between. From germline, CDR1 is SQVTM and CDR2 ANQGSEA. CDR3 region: CSVSPATNEKLFF. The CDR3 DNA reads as TGCAGCGTGTCGCCGGCAACTAATGAAAAACTGTTTTTT.

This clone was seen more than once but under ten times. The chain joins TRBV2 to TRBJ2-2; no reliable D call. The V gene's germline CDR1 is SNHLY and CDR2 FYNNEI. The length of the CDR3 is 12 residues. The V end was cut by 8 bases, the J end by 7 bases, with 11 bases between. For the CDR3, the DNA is TGTGCCAGCCGCGCGGCCGTCGGGGAGCTGTTTTTT. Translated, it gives CASRAAVGELFF.

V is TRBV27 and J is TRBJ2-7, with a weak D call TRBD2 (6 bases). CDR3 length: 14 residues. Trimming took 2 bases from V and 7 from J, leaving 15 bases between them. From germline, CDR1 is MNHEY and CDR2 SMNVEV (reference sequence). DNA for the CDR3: TGTGCCAGCAGTTTAGGGTACGGTGCGGGGGAGCAGTACTTC. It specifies CASSLGYGAGEQYF.

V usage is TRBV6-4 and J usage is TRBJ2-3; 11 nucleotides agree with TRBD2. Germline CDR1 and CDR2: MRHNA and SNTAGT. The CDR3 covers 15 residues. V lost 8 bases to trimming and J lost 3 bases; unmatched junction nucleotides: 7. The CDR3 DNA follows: TGTGCCAGCCCGAGAGCTAGCGGGAGGACAGATACGCAGTATTTT. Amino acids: CASPRASGRTDTQYF.

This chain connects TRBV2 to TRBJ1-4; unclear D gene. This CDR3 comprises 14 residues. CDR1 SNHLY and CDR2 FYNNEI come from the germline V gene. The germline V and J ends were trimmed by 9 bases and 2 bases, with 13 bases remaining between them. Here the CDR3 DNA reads TGTGCCAGGGAAGAGTCGGGGACTAATGAAAAACTGTTTTTT. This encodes CAREESGTNEKLFF.

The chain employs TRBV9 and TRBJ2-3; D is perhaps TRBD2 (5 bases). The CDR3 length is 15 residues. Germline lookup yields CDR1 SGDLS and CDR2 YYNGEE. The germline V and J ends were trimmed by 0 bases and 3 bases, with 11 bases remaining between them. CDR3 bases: TGTGCCAGCAGCGTAGGTGGGAGTAGTACAGATACGCAGTATTTT. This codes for CASSVGGSSTDTQYF.